This paragraph covers one T cell receptor (beta chain) sequence. This clone was found once. Its antigen remains undetermined. Base qualities are not provided; no much larger clone lies one nucleotide away. This entry comes from a study of blood T cell repertoires in COVID-19 (dated by TCRdb to the early 2020s). Regarding the research as a whole: The collaborator samples originated in the United States, Italy and Spain and spanned the acute and convalescent phases of COVID-19. The prospective study material was composed of cDNA or gDNA derived from T cells, B-cell-depleted T cells, or PBMCs. Deeply sampled blood TCRbeta repertoires from subjects exposed to, actively infected with, or recovered from COVID-19 were included in the dataset. The repertoires were released in a freely available public database meant as a resource for research on the immune response to SARS-CoV-2. Samples were obtained from the ongoing ImmuneRACE study (first 160 participants) and from some 1,200 subjects provided by 6 global collaborators. A de-identified subject ID, COVID-19 status, age in years and sex were almost always included in the sample metadata. HLA class I and class II types, where available, came from metadata supplied by the sample provider rather than from assay-based typing.

TCRbeta CDR3 regions were amplified from genomic DNA by means of the immunoSEQ Assay, a bias-controlled multiplex PCR. Per the source publication's procedure: Nucleated cell counts per sample were estimated from amplification of reference gene primers within the assay. To quantify the absolute abundance of each unique TCRbeta CDR3 rearrangement, sequence reads were collapsed and filtered. For each sample, productive Simpson clonality was calculated as the square root of Simpson's diversity index over productive rearrangements. In its TCRdb copy, this immuneACCESS table keeps in-frame sequences only and misses some clones. Where compared with another copy, unresolved V genes explain less than half of these, and the others have no known cause. That table gives V, J and clone size, and the DNA gave D and trimming. The sample profile shows under 200,000 clones; around 81% of them were found once. Of the sample, about 11% falls within the top ten clones.

For CDR1 and CDR2, the germline V gene lists SQVTM and ANQGSEA. The cysteine opens and the phenylalanine closes a CDR3 of 13 amino acids. The entry retains the CDR3 DNA only, 39 bases that are in frame from base 1. Unmatched junction bases come to 4, with V trimmed by 4 bases and J by 6 bases. The investigation overall reported the following: How much clinical and demographic metadata was included differed by source and by participant, and the metadata was provided uncurated.

The collaborating institutions used their own protocols to collect whole blood in K2EDTA tubes. For TCRbeta analysis, collaborator samples were shipped as frozen whole blood, as isolated PBMCs, or as DNA extracted from either sample type. This receptor was obtained from a man in his 70s with active or convalescent COVID-19. This chain is built from TRBV29-1 and TRBJ1-2, with TRBD1 identical over 11 junction bases. Material for sequencing was peripheral blood. At the DNA level, the sequence is TGCAGCGTTGGAGGACAGGGGGCTGATGGCTACACCTTC. It specifies CSVGGQGADGYTF. The CDR3, completed at both ends by the reference TRBV29-1 and TRBJ1-2 genes, gives the full variable domain SAVISQKPSRDICQRGTSLTIQCQVDSQVTMMFWYRQQPGQSLTLIATANQGSEATYESGFVIDKFPISRPNLTFSTLTVSNMSPEDSSIYLCSVGGQGADGYTFGSGTRLTVV.